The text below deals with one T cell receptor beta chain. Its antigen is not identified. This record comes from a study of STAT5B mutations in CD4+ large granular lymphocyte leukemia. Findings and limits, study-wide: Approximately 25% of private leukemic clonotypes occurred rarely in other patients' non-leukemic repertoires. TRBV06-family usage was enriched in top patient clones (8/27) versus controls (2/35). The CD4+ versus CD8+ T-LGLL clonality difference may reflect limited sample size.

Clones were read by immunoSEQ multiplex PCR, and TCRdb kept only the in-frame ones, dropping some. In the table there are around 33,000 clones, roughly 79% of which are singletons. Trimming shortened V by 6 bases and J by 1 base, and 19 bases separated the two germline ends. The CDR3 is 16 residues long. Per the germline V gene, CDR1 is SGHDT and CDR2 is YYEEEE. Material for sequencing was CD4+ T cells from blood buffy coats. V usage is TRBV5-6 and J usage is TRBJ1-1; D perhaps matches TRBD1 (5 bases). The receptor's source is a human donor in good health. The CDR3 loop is CASNYVGRRENTEAFF. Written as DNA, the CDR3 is TGTGCCAGCAATTACGTGGGACGTAGGGAGAACACTGAAGCTTTCTTT.